This is a list of T cell receptor beta chains from one sample in a study of T-cell memory formation after mild COVID-19. TCRdb reprocessed the 5' RACE reads with MiXCR, giving one entry per CDR3 protein. The sample has under 90,000 distinct CDR3 sequences; approximately 13% are singletons. Sequencing used PBMCs or a T cell subset sorted from them (not recorded which). Receptors were obtained from an adult woman who had mild COVID-19 (a few samples of this study predate the infection). Cell type and time point are not known. CDR3s leave out the opening cysteine and the closing phenylalanine or tryptophan.

j_call v_call cdr3_aa
TRBJ2-4 TRBV12-3/TRBV12-4 ASSPREFPGNIQY
TRBJ2-1 TRBV24-1 ATNSGTSYNEQF
TRBJ2-1 TRBV6-2/TRBV6-3 ASSYPLAGGYNEQF
TRBJ1-2 TRBV15 ATSGTQNYGYT
TRBJ2-5 TRBV7-6 AISLLGMDSETQY
TRBJ2-7 TRBV12-3/TRBV12-4 ACSTQGDGYEQY
TRBJ2-3 TRBV3-1 ASSQETAGSTDTQY
TRBJ2-1 TRBV7-9 ASSLGSIEWF
TRBJ2-1 TRBV20-1 SASSPATHTYNEQF
TRBJ1-4 TRBV7-9 ASSSTPLHDRVF
TRBJ2-2 TRBV5-6 ASSSGSNTGELF
TRBJ1-3 TRBV7-9 ASSPESWAGNTIY
TRBJ1-1 TRBV3-1 ASSLGLNTEAF
TRBJ2-3 TRBV7-8 AVRRESTDTQY
TRBJ2-1 TRBV18 ASSPPSGVSYNEQF
TRBJ2-7 TRBV12-3/TRBV12-4 ASSPYRGYEQY
TRBJ1-2 TRBV29-1 SVLTTGGVGYGYT
TRBJ2-7 TRBV12-5 ASASGTGSYEQY
TRBJ2-5 TRBV18 ASSPGYQETQY
TRBJ1-2 TRBV5-1 ASSPRTGSNYGYT
TRBJ2-7 TRBV4-1 ASSQGSGANSYEQY
TRBJ2-7 TRBV3-1 ASSQAASGSIYEQY
TRBJ2-7 TRBV4-1 ASSQYLGGTYEQY
TRBJ2-2 TRBV20-1 SAVRRAGGEYGGELF
TRBJ2-1 TRBV12-3/TRBV12-4 ASRNQDRGPTYNEQF